Included here is one TCR beta chain sequence, with context. Its antigen is unknown. No base quality information exists; no much larger clone differs at one position. Ficoll-Paque density gradient centrifugation was the method used to isolate PBMCs. This specimen comes from a study of T-cell memory formation after mild COVID-19 (dated by TCRdb to 2020 to 2023). Context from the whole study: TCR sequence clusters from the two donors were found to be largely donor specific. T-cell clones expanding and contracting after mild COVID-19 in two donors were tracked by longitudinal TCRalpha and TCRbeta repertoire sequencing. Two young, previously healthy adult volunteers made up the cohort, one male and one female. What the authors observed across the whole study: Contracting CD4+ clones were found mainly in CM and EM memory subsets, while CD8+ clones were enriched in EMRA. From day 15 to 85, contracting clones showed balanced CD4/CD8 phenotypes, whereas a second wave of clones that expanded from day 15 to 37 leaned towards CD4+. The study included only two mild cases, and larger cohorts that include severe cases with pre-infection samples were judged to be necessary. The detection of some responding clones in pre-infection memory suggests that pre-existing cross-reactive memory T cells joined the SARS-CoV-2 response. SARS-CoV-2 specificity was not confirmed for the second-wave clones peaking on day 37.

TCRdb shows the sequencer as Illumina NovaSeq 6000. cDNA libraries for TCRalpha and TCRbeta were prepared by 5'RACE using constant-segment primers, with sample barcodes and unique molecular identifiers added. Trizol reagent was used to extract RNA from every sample. Library amplification was performed in two PCR steps, and a second sample barcode and Illumina TruSeq adapters were introduced in the second step. Libraries were sequenced on an Illumina NovaSeq with 2 x 150 bp paired-end reads. As for how the authors treated the data: Demultiplexing of reads and collapsing into UMI-guided consensus sequences were performed with migec v1.2.7. Using mixcr v2.1.11, UMI consensuses were aligned to TRA and TRB V and J templates and then assembled into clonotypes. Expanded or contracted clonotypes were those called significant by both edgeR and NoisET, with noise models trained on biological replicates. For edgeR calls, the thresholds were a false discovery rate-adjusted p below 0.01 and a log2 fold-change of 1. As an exploratory analysis of dynamics, max-normalized trajectories of the 1000 most abundant clonotypes were examined with PCA combined with hierarchical clustering. The CD4 or CD8 phenotype of responding clones was assigned using the separately sequenced CD4+ and CD8+ repertoires. TCRdb reprocessed the public reads (quality trimming at Q25 with fastp, clone calling with MiXCR) and kept in-frame beta chains. A single entry per CDR3 protein holds the most common genes and DNA from its merged rows. The V and J calls here are based on TCRdb, not the publication. A total of hundreds of thousands of distinct CDR3 sequences appear in this sample, approximately 15% of them only once. The top ten clonotypes cover roughly a fifth of the sample.

There are 14 amino acids in the CDR3, from cysteine to phenylalanine inclusive. Just CDR3 DNA is preserved here, 42 bases in frame from base 1. The germline ends are 11 bases apart after V is trimmed by 3 bases and J by 5 bases. The germline V gene yields SGHRS for CDR1 and YFSETQ for CDR2. The sequence joins TRBV5-1 to TRBJ2-2; TRBD1 could be the D gene, as 6 bases match. This sequence originates from a man aged 18-30 years who had mild COVID-19 (a few samples of this study predate the infection). The sample titles of this study are shuffled in the database, so cell type and time point are left out; the donor was told from shared clones. Material: PBMCs or a T cell subset sorted from them (not recorded which). For the CDR3, the sequence is CASSSYRDTGELFF. The DNA reads as follows: TGCGCCAGCAGCTCATACAGGGATACCGGGGAGCTGTTTTTT. Outside the CDR3, residues come from the reference TRBV5-1 and TRBJ2-2 proteins, so the full variable domain is: KAGVTQTPRYLIKTRGQQVTLSCSPISGHRSVSWYQQTPGQGLQFLFEYFSETQRNKGNFPGRFSGRQFSNSRSEMNVSTLELGDSALYLCASSSYRDTGELFFGEGSRLTVL.